This entry concerns a single T cell receptor (beta chain). Per the original methods: Using reference gene primer amplification, nucleated cell counts were estimated. Here immunoSEQ multiplex PCR was the method, and the copy in TCRdb shows in-frame clones only, minus some. V, J and clone size are those of that table, while D and trimming were read from the DNA. The data show 75,000 or so clones, approximately 88% seen once. The sample comes from a study of blood T cell repertoires in COVID-19. At the level of the study: Italy, Spain and the United States were the sources of the convalescent and acute COVID-19 samples.

Germline CDR1 reads SGHVS; CDR2 reads FNYEAQ. V was pared by 1 base and J by 1 base, with 10 bases between. The length of the CDR3 is 15 residues. The TCR originated in a woman of 80 years or more with active or convalescent COVID-19. Sequenced sample: peripheral blood. The J gene is TRBJ2-5, the V gene TRBV7-6; D gene unclear. This CDR3 reads CASSLVGHPQETQYF. The CDR3 nucleotides are TGTGCCAGCAGCTTAGTCGGTCATCCCCAAGAGACCCAGTACTTC.